These 10 T cell receptor beta chains were all obtained from the same sample, sequenced in a study of T cells expressing NK-cell markers. TCRdb reprocessed the 5' RACE reads, keeping one entry per CDR3 protein, no DNA. Here the sample table reports about 260,000 distinct CDR3 sequences. Material for sequencing was blood T cells: a sorted CD56 or NKG2C T cell subset, CD4+ or CD8+ T cells, or bulk PBMC T cells (not recorded which). The receptors stem from a man younger than 35 in good health.

This chain connects TRBV7-2 to TRBJ2-1; TCRdb names TRBD1, which stays unverified in the absence of DNA. From germline, CDR1 is SGHTA and CDR2 FQGNSA. The CDR3 sequence is 16 residues long. CDR3 loop: CASNPGPVSSYNEQFF.

The chain uses TRBV13 and TRBJ1-2; the TCRdb D gene call, TRBD1, has no DNA to confirm it. Per germline, CDR1 PRHDT and CDR2 FYEKMQ (reference sequence). This CDR3 comprises 14 residues. CDR3 region: CASSLRGLGYGYTF. Full variable domain (remainder filled in from reference TRBV13 and TRBJ1-2): AAGVIQSPRHLIKEKRETATLKCYPIPRHDTVYWYQQGPGQDPQFLISFYEKMQSDKGSIPDRFSAQQFSDYHSELNMSSLELGDSALYFCASSLRGLGYGYTFGSGTRLTVV.

The chain links TRBV12-3 or TRBV12-4 to TRBJ2-2; the TCRdb call, TRBD1, lacks DNA for checking. This CDR3 has 14 residues. Here the CDR3 reads CASSFYRVTGELFF.

The chain employs TRBV10-3 and TRBJ2-2; TCRdb names TRBD2, which stays unverified in the absence of DNA. Germline CDR1 ENHRY, CDR2 SYGVKD. The CDR3 has 15 amino acids. This chain's CDR3 is CAIGKREVYTGELFF.

The chain employs TRBV5-6 and TRBJ2-1. This CDR3 region has 12 residues. The germline CDR1 and CDR2 sequences are SGHDT and YYEEEE. This chain's CDR3 is CASMVAGWEQFF. The variable domain in full, with the rest retrieved from reference TRBV5-6 and TRBJ2-1, is DAGVTQSPTHLIKTRGQQVTLRCSPKSGHDTVSWYQQALGQGPQFIFQYYEEEERQRGNFPDRFSGHQFPNYSSELNVNALLLGDSALYLCASMVAGWEQFFGPGTRLTVL.

This chain uses TRBV29-1 with TRBJ1-3. The CDR3 spans 15 residues. Germline V lookup: CDR1 SQVTM, CDR2 ANQGSEA. This CDR3 reads CSVGLDRHSGNTIYF.

CDR3 in amino acids: CASSEPWGYTEAFF. V gene TRBV6-1 combines with J gene TRBJ1-1; TCRdb designates TRBD1, a call that cannot be tested without DNA. Germline CDR1 and CDR2: MNHNS and SASEGT. The CDR3 has 14 amino acids.

The V call is TRBV19, the J call TRBJ1-1. The germline V gene has CDR1 LNHDA and CDR2 SQIVND (reference sequence). This CDR3 is built from 12 residues. This CDR3 is CASSIPPGTAFF. Looking up the rest from reference TRBV19 and TRBJ1-1 gives the full variable domain: DGGITQSPKYLFRKEGQNVTLSCEQNLNHDAMYWYRQDPGQGLRLIYYSQIVNDFQKGDIAEGYSVSREKKESFPLTVTSAQKNPTAFYLCASSIPPGTAFFGQGTRLTVV.

The rearrangement links TRBV29-1 to TRBJ1-2. Germline V gene lookup returns CDR1 SQVTM and CDR2 ANQGSEA. CDR3 length: 13 amino acids. The CDR3 sequence: CSVGLDVNYGYTF. Variable domain in full (rest from reference TRBV29-1 and TRBJ1-2): SAVISQKPSRDICQRGTSLTIQCQVDSQVTMMFWYRQQPGQSLTLIATANQGSEATYESGFVIDKFPISRPNLTFSTLTVSNMSPEDSSIYLCSVGLDVNYGYTFGSGTRLTVV.

V gene TRBV25-1 combines with J gene TRBJ2-4; the D call from TCRdb, TRBD1, cannot be confirmed without DNA. Per the germline V gene, CDR1 is MGHDK and CDR2 is SYGVNS. This CDR3 spans 22 amino acids. The CDR3 region is CASSEGRGVGQANPLAKNIQYF. The variable domain in full, with the rest retrieved from reference TRBV25-1 and TRBJ2-4, is EADIYQTPRYLVIGTGKKITLECSQTMGHDKMYWYQQDPGMELHLIHYSYGVNSTEKGDLSSESTVSRIRTEHFPLTLESARPSHTSQYLCASSEGRGVGQANPLAKNIQYFGAGTRLSVL.